This TCR beta chain was recorded in a study of shared clonotypes between healthy human individuals. V lost 2 bases and J lost 4, with 11 bases in between. The germline V gene encodes CDR1 SGHVS and CDR2 FQNEAQ. CDR3 size: 15 residues. As to this clone: What it binds is not known.

Overall study findings and caveats: What naive subsets generally showed was a larger estimated richness than memory subsets showed.

CD45RO-negative cells were positively selected for CCR7, leaving out terminally differentiated effector memory CD45RA+ cells. Generated by immunoSEQ multiplex PCR, the TCRdb table keeps only in-frame clones and is missing some. Among about 2.2 million clones, about 93% were seen once, and the ten largest hold around 1.7%. The clonotype originates from a young man in good health. Some clones in this sample may be carry-over from other donors' samples. The sequencing input was naive CD8+ T cells from PBMCs. The chain carries TRBV7-8 and TRBJ1-4, with D perhaps matching TRBD1 (6 bases). Here the CDR3 reads CASSLQGPLNEKLFF. The CDR3 DNA is TGTGCCAGCAGCTTACAGGGGCCTCTTAATGAAAAACTGTTTTTT.